These T cell receptor beta chains were read from a single sample in a study of OX40 agonist ivuxolimab in advanced cancers. TCRdb keeps only in-frame clones here, not all; method: immunoSEQ multiplex PCR. The sample contains about 69,000 clones, roughly 89% of which appear only once. The sequencing here drew on CD4+ or CD8+ T cells sorted from blood, taken in a trial of the OX40 agonist ivuxolimab. The source is an adult with an advanced solid tumor such as melanoma, head and neck, liver or kidney cancer. Each CDR3 is given with its conserved first and last residue. Each record gives: J gene, V gene, D gene, clone size, CDR3 DNA, CDR3 protein. D genes are given only for firm matches. Expanded clones are given a class, and other clones once, few, many or no size at all.

j_gene: TRBJ2-5
v_gene: TRBV18
d_gene: TRBD1
abundance: .
CDR3nt: TGTGCCAGCTCGCCCCTACAGGGGGCCCAAGAGACCCAGTACTTC
CDR3aa: CASSPLQGAQETQYF

j_gene: TRBJ2-2
v_gene: TRBV15
d_gene: TRBD2
abundance: .
CDR3nt: TGTGCCACCAGCTCACTAAAGGGGGGGACTAGCGGGACGACCGGGGAGCTGTTTTTT
CDR3aa: CATSSLKGGTSGTTGELFF

j_gene: TRBJ2-7
v_gene: TRBV30
d_gene: TRBD2
abundance: .
CDR3nt: TGTGCCTGGAGTAGGCTAGCGGCCCCCTACGAGCAGTACTTC
CDR3aa: CAWSRLAAPYEQYF

j_gene: TRBJ2-7
v_gene: TRBV11-2
d_gene: .
abundance: .
CDR3nt: TGTGCCAGCAGCCTTAAACTTACAGGGATGTACGAGCAGTACTTC
CDR3aa: CASSLKLTGMYEQYF

j_gene: TRBJ1-5
v_gene: TRBV28
d_gene: .
abundance: .
CDR3nt: TGTGCCAGCAGTTTAGGCAATCAGCCCCAGCATTTT
CDR3aa: CASSLGNQPQHF

j_gene: TRBJ1-4
v_gene: TRBV28
d_gene: .
abundance: .
CDR3nt: TGTGCCAGCAGTTCTCAGGGGCTAGTAAAACTGTTTTTT
CDR3aa: CASSSQGLVKLFF

j_gene: TRBJ2-7
v_gene: TRBV28
d_gene: TRBD1
abundance: .
CDR3nt: TGTGCCAGCAGTCACCGGACAGGGGTTGGGGACGAGCAGTACTTC
CDR3aa: CASSHRTGVGDEQYF

j_gene: TRBJ1-1
v_gene: TRBV5-1
d_gene: .
abundance: .
CDR3nt: TGCGCCAGCAGCCCCTCGGGGGGGGTGGCGAACACTGAAGCTTTCTTT
CDR3aa: CASSPSGGVANTEAFF

j_gene: TRBJ2-4
v_gene: TRBV19
d_gene: TRBD1
abundance: .
CDR3nt: TGTGCCAGTAGCCCTCTGACTACAGGGGACATTCAGTACTTC
CDR3aa: CASSPLTTGDIQYF

j_gene: TRBJ2-2
v_gene: TRBV7-2
d_gene: .
abundance: .
CDR3nt: TGTGCCAGCAGCCGGGACCTCGGCACCGGGGAGCTGTTTTTT
CDR3aa: CASSRDLGTGELFF

j_gene: TRBJ2-3
v_gene: TRBV7-2
d_gene: .
abundance: .
CDR3nt: TGTGCCAGCAGCCCCCAGGCACTAGGGGGCACAGATACGCAGTATTTT
CDR3aa: CASSPQALGGTDTQYF

j_gene: TRBJ2-4
v_gene: TRBV5-1
d_gene: .
abundance: .
CDR3nt: TGCGCCAGCAGCTCAGGGGATTTGAACATTCAGTACTTC
CDR3aa: CASSSGDLNIQYF

j_gene: TRBJ2-3
v_gene: TRBV7-9
d_gene: .
abundance: .
CDR3nt: TGTGCCAGCAGCATCCAGCCACGGGTCGGAGATACGCAGTATTTT
CDR3aa: CASSIQPRVGDTQYF

j_gene: TRBJ2-5
v_gene: TRBV11-3
d_gene: .
abundance: .
CDR3nt: TGTGCCAGCAGTTTGGGACTCCAAGAGACCCAGTACTTC
CDR3aa: CASSLGLQETQYF

j_gene: TRBJ2-2
v_gene: TRBV19
d_gene: .
abundance: .
CDR3nt: TGTGCCAGTAGGGGACTCGCCACCGGGGAGCTGTTTTTT
CDR3aa: CASRGLATGELFF

j_gene: TRBJ1-2
v_gene: TRBV18
d_gene: .
abundance: .
CDR3nt: TGTGCCAGCTCACCAAGTTTAGAATCCTATGGCTACACCTTC
CDR3aa: CASSPSLESYGYTF

j_gene: TRBJ2-5
v_gene: TRBV7-3
d_gene: .
abundance: .
CDR3nt: TGTGCCAGCAGCTTGGGGGCGCCTCGGGGCCAAGAGACCCAGTACTTC
CDR3aa: CASSLGAPRGQETQYF

j_gene: TRBJ2-1
v_gene: TRBV7-9
d_gene: .
abundance: .
CDR3nt: TGTGCCAGCAGCTTAGGGGGTGCCTCCTACAATGAGCAGTTCTTC
CDR3aa: CASSLGGASYNEQFF

j_gene: TRBJ2-3
v_gene: TRBV21-1
d_gene: .
abundance: .
CDR3nt: TGTGCCAGCAGCAAAGAGAACAGGGGAGGTAGTGGCACAGATACGCAGTATTTT
CDR3aa: CASSKENRGGSGTDTQYF

j_gene: TRBJ2-4
v_gene: TRBV5-1
d_gene: .
abundance: .
CDR3nt: TGCGCCAGCAACCAGGGGGGAGGAGCCATTCAGTACTTC
CDR3aa: CASNQGGGAIQYF

j_gene: TRBJ2-3
v_gene: TRBV6-5
d_gene: TRBD1
abundance: .
CDR3nt: TGTGCCAGCAGTTACCTCGGGACAGGGGTAGATACGCAGTATTTT
CDR3aa: CASSYLGTGVDTQYF

j_gene: TRBJ1-3
v_gene: TRBV9
d_gene: TRBD1
abundance: .
CDR3nt: TGTGCCAGCAGCGTAGCCACAGGGGCTGGAAACACCATATATTTT
CDR3aa: CASSVATGAGNTIYF

j_gene: TRBJ2-3
v_gene: TRBV7-8
d_gene: .
abundance: .
CDR3nt: TGTGCCAGCAGCTTAGAGCCTACGCAGTATTTT
CDR3aa: CASSLEPTQYF

j_gene: TRBJ1-3
v_gene: TRBV30
d_gene: .
abundance: few
CDR3nt: TGTGCCTGGAGCGGAGACGTACACTCTGGAAACACCATATATTTT
CDR3aa: CAWSGDVHSGNTIYF

j_gene: TRBJ2-3
v_gene: TRBV9
d_gene: TRBD2
abundance: .
CDR3nt: TGTGCCAGCAGCCCCTGGACTAGCGGGAGACCCTCAGATACGCAGTATTTT
CDR3aa: CASSPWTSGRPSDTQYF

j_gene: TRBJ1-2
v_gene: TRBV19
d_gene: TRBD1
abundance: few
CDR3nt: TGTGCCAGTAGAGAAACCGGGACAGCCCCTTCAACCTATGGCTACACCTTC
CDR3aa: CASRETGTAPSTYGYTF

j_gene: TRBJ2-1
v_gene: TRBV28
d_gene: .
abundance: .
CDR3nt: TGTGCCAGCATCCGGGAAGCCTCCTACAATGAGCAGTTCTTC
CDR3aa: CASIREASYNEQFF

j_gene: TRBJ1-4
v_gene: TRBV11-2
d_gene: TRBD1
abundance: .
CDR3nt: TGTGCCAGCAGCCTGGGACAGGGTTATGAAAAACTGTTTTTT
CDR3aa: CASSLGQGYEKLFF

j_gene: TRBJ1-5
v_gene: TRBV7-2
d_gene: TRBD1
abundance: .
CDR3nt: TGTGCCAGCAGCTTAGTAGGGACAGGGGGTTATCAGCCCCAGCATTTT
CDR3aa: CASSLVGTGGYQPQHF

j_gene: TRBJ1-3
v_gene: TRBV28
d_gene: .
abundance: .
CDR3nt: TGTGCCAGCAGTTCAGTAGGCCACTCTGGAAACACCATATATTTT
CDR3aa: CASSSVGHSGNTIYF

j_gene: TRBJ2-1
v_gene: TRBV27
d_gene: .
abundance: .
CDR3nt: TGTGCCAGCAGTCTACCATCCAATGAGCAGTTCTTC
CDR3aa: CASSLPSNEQFF

j_gene: TRBJ2-3
v_gene: TRBV6-5
d_gene: .
abundance: .
CDR3nt: TGTGCCAGCAGTTACTCCACCCTTAGGGATACGCAGTATTTT
CDR3aa: CASSYSTLRDTQYF

j_gene: TRBJ2-5
v_gene: TRBV5-4
d_gene: TRBD2
abundance: .
CDR3nt: TGTGCCAGCAGCGCCCCTGGGACTAGAGCGTTCCAAGAGACCCAGTACTTC
CDR3aa: CASSAPGTRAFQETQYF

j_gene: TRBJ2-7
v_gene: TRBV29-1
d_gene: .
abundance: .
CDR3nt: TGCAGCGCCATGGCGGGGTCGGGGTACGAGCAGTACTTC
CDR3aa: CSAMAGSGYEQYF

j_gene: TRBJ1-5
v_gene: TRBV21-1
d_gene: .
abundance: .
CDR3nt: TGTGCCAGCAGCTCCCGCCAGGGGACCGATAGCAATCAGCCCCAGCATTTT
CDR3aa: CASSSRQGTDSNQPQHF

j_gene: TRBJ1-2
v_gene: TRBV19
d_gene: TRBD1
abundance: few
CDR3nt: TGTGCCAGTAGCCACCTTTTGGGACAGGGAAACTATGGCTACACCTTC
CDR3aa: CASSHLLGQGNYGYTF

j_gene: TRBJ1-5
v_gene: TRBV2
d_gene: .
abundance: .
CDR3nt: TGTGCCAGCAGTGAAGGGCAGGCATCCAATCAGCCCCAGCATTTT
CDR3aa: CASSEGQASNQPQHF

j_gene: TRBJ2-6
v_gene: TRBV19
d_gene: .
abundance: .
CDR3nt: TGTGCCAGTAGGTCGTCATCTGGGGCCAACGTCCTGACTTTC
CDR3aa: CASRSSSGANVLTF

j_gene: TRBJ2-1
v_gene: TRBV5-1
d_gene: .
abundance: .
CDR3nt: TGCGCCAGCAGCTTGGCAGCTAGCTATGAGCAGTTCTTC
CDR3aa: CASSLAASYEQFF

j_gene: TRBJ1-1
v_gene: TRBV28
d_gene: TRBD1
abundance: .
CDR3nt: TGTGCCAGCAGTTCCGATCTCCGGACAGGTATGAACACTGAAGCTTTCTTT
CDR3aa: CASSSDLRTGMNTEAFF

j_gene: TRBJ1-5
v_gene: TRBV7-8
d_gene: .
abundance: .
CDR3nt: TGTGCCAGCAGCTTAGTGGGTGGTCAGCCCCAGCATTTT
CDR3aa: CASSLVGGQPQHF

j_gene: TRBJ2-1
v_gene: TRBV5-5
d_gene: .
abundance: .
CDR3nt: TGTGCCACAAACGTCGGAGGGGAGCGATACAATGAGCAGTTCTTC
CDR3aa: CATNVGGERYNEQFF

j_gene: TRBJ2-1
v_gene: TRBV4-1
d_gene: TRBD2
abundance: .
CDR3nt: TGCGCCAGCTGTTCTGCGGGAGAGTGGTATGAGCAGTTCTTC
CDR3aa: CASCSAGEWYEQFF

j_gene: TRBJ1-4
v_gene: TRBV7-9
d_gene: .
abundance: .
CDR3nt: TGTGCCAGCAGCCGTGGTTTACAGGGAAATGAAAAACTGTTTTTT
CDR3aa: CASSRGLQGNEKLFF

j_gene: TRBJ2-7
v_gene: TRBV4-1
d_gene: TRBD2
abundance: .
CDR3nt: TGCGCCAGCAGCCAAGATGGGACTAGGTCCTACGAGCAGTACTTC
CDR3aa: CASSQDGTRSYEQYF

j_gene: TRBJ1-2
v_gene: TRBV4-3
d_gene: TRBD1
abundance: .
CDR3nt: TGCGCCAGCAGCCGATGGGACAGCTATGGCTACACCTTC
CDR3aa: CASSRWDSYGYTF

j_gene: TRBJ2-4
v_gene: TRBV25-1
d_gene: .
abundance: .
CDR3nt: TGTGCCAGCAGCCCCGGTGGGGACCGAAACATTCAGTACTTC
CDR3aa: CASSPGGDRNIQYF

j_gene: TRBJ1-2
v_gene: TRBV29-1
d_gene: .
abundance: .
CDR3nt: TGCACCACCTCGTCGGGGGGCAATGGCTACACCTTC
CDR3aa: CTTSSGGNGYTF

j_gene: TRBJ2-7
v_gene: TRBV28
d_gene: .
abundance: .
CDR3nt: TGTGCCAGCAGTCTAGTAAACAACGCGTACGAGCAGTACTTC
CDR3aa: CASSLVNNAYEQYF

j_gene: TRBJ2-1
v_gene: TRBV9
d_gene: .
abundance: .
CDR3nt: TGTGCCAGCAGCGTGATCGGGAACAATGAGCAGTTCTTC
CDR3aa: CASSVIGNNEQFF

j_gene: TRBJ1-6
v_gene: TRBV6-4
d_gene: .
abundance: once
CDR3nt: TGTGCCAGGCCTCGGGGGACCATAAATTCACCCCTCCACTTT
CDR3aa: CARPRGTINSPLHF

j_gene: TRBJ1-5
v_gene: TRBV9
d_gene: .
abundance: .
CDR3nt: TGTGCCAGCAGCGTAGAAGGAGATAGCAATCAGCCCCAGCATTTT
CDR3aa: CASSVEGDSNQPQHF